This TCR beta chain was sequenced in a study of blood T cells in healthy people across ages. Comment on this clonotype: The antigen is unknown.

The study, taken as a whole, reports: Significant beta diversity loss was already apparent by age roughly 44, declining roughly linearly.

Combining a sample-barcoded 5' primer with a J-beta primer mix, a second PCR ran for roughly 7 to 11 cycles. MiXCR was run by TCRdb on the 5' RACE reads, yielding one entry per CDR3 protein. The table has roughly 2 million distinct CDR3 sequences, about 50% seen once; the top ten hold roughly 2%. CDR1 is MGHDK, CDR2 SYGVNS, per germline. Trimming removed 3 bases from V and 1 base from J, with 15 bases in between. The CDR3 is 16 amino acids. Staff drew roughly 10 milliliters of peripheral blood from each donor. PBMCs were isolated at a quantity of at least 6 million per sample. Every sample gave at least 6 micrograms of total RNA when it was extracted.

The sample was blood. The chain links TRBV25-1 to TRBJ1-2, with a possible D match to TRBD1 (5 bases). The source is a woman aged 40 to 50 in good health. CDR3 protein: CASSEGRGTLNYGYTF. The CDR3 nucleotides read TGTGCCAGCAGTGAGGGGAGGGGTACCCTTAACTATGGCTACACCTTC.